This paragraph reports one T cell receptor (beta chain). This clonotype has at least ten counts. It lacks a known antigen. No quality values exist for individual bases; no much larger clone is one base distant. The data stem from a study of T cell repertoires in cytomegalovirus infection (dated by TCRdb to the late 2010s). Study-level background: Because public TCR beta signatures pointed to carriage of CMV infection together with the matching HLA type, the HLA type of each donor mattered for the analysis. The paper's findings and limits, for the study overall: Carriers of CMV infection plus the relevant HLA type were discriminated by the cumulative frequency of public TCR beta family members in the study cohort and in an independent roughly 340-donor cohort. The ex vivo response was dominated by HLA-C-restricted CMV-specific TCR beta clonotypes, which also provided the single most frequent clonotype in two of eight donors.

A distance of 7 bases separates the germline ends of V and J, which lose 5 bases and 2 bases respectively. The CDR3 has 13 amino acids, counting the end cysteine and phenylalanine. The retained sequence is limited to the CDR3, 39 bases, with the frame set at the first base. For CDR1 and CDR2, the germline V gene (reference sequence) lists MNHEY and SMNVEV. The sequencing machine was an Illumina HiSeq 1500. TCRdb applied fastp at Q25 and MiXCR to the public reads, then kept only in-frame beta chains. Rows are unified per CDR3 protein, each entry keeping the most common DNA and genes. The sample contains around 110,000 distinct CDR3 sequences, about a tenth of them found a single time. Of the sample, 31% falls within the top ten clones.

The rearrangement combines TRBV27 with TRBJ1-5; there is no confident call for the D gene. Sequenced input: PBMCs, sequenced either directly or after in vitro stimulation (not recorded which). The origin of this receptor is a human donor in good health (CMV status not recorded). Some clones in this sample may be carry-over from other donors' samples. The bases are TGTGCCAGCAGTCCTGCTGGCAATCAGCCCCAGCATTTT. This sequence encodes CASSPAGNQPQHF.